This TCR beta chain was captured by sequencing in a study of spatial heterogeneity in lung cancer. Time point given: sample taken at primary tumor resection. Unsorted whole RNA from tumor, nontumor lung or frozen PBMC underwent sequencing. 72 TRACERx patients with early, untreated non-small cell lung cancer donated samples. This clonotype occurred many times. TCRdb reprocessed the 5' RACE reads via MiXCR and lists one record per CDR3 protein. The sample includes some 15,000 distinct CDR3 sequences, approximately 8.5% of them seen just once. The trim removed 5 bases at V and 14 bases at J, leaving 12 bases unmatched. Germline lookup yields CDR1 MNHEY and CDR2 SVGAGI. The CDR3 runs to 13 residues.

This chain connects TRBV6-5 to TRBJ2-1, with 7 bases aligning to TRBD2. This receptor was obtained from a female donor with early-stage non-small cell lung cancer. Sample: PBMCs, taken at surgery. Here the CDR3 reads CASSGRLASIEFF. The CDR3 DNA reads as TGTGCCAGCAGTGGTCGACTAGCTTCGATTGAGTTCTTC.